Listed below are T cell receptor beta chains from one sample, sequenced in a study of T cell changes during pregnancy in multiple sclerosis. Profiled with immunoSEQ multiplex PCR; TCRdb holds only in-frame clones, not every one. The table lists about 36,000 clones, around 90% of them singletons, with approximately 0.5% in the top ten. The sample in question was CD4+ T cells from peripheral blood mononuclear cells, obtained in the first trimester of pregnancy. The receptor set was obtained from a female donor with multiple sclerosis, enrolled in a pregnancy study. Both conserved end residues are part of each CDR3. Some rows mark clone size as missing; the rest say once, few, many or name a class of expanded clone.

clone size	J gene	V gene	CDR3 protein
-	TRBJ2-3	TRBV27	CASRPTSGTQYF
-	TRBJ2-7	TRBV2	CASSEPGLAGVEQYF
-	TRBJ1-2	TRBV2	CASSVQRQGPAGYTF
-	TRBJ2-1	TRBV27	CASTPRWEFYNEQFF
-	TRBJ2-7	TRBV10-2	CASSENPGTGGGEQYF
-	TRBJ1-5	TRBV19	CASILTGGNQPQHF
-	TRBJ1-3	TRBV9	CASSLSPGISGNTIYF
-	TRBJ2-3	TRBV2	CASNLLAGGNTDTQYF
-	TRBJ2-2	TRBV18	CASSRGESEELFF
-	TRBJ2-6	TRBV6-1	CASSATTSTGANVLTF
-	TRBJ1-2	TRBV19	CASRPREHTNYGYTF
once	TRBJ1-5	TRBV19	CASSIVGGGGQPQHF
-	TRBJ1-1	TRBV18	CASSPKAGGFMGTEAFF
-	TRBJ1-1	TRBV5-1	CASSLGDTEAFF
-	TRBJ1-2	TRBV6-6	CASSPTGGTNYGYTF
-	TRBJ2-1	TRBV5-4	CASSLGLAGNNEQFF